The 26 T cell receptor beta chains below come from one sample, sequenced in a study of shared clonotypes between healthy human individuals. The table came from immunoSEQ multiplex PCR; TCRdb's copy has only in-frame clones and leaves some out. The sample contains roughly 2 million clones, around 95% of which appear only once. Material: naive CD4+ T cells sorted from blood. Subset noted: CD45RA+ positively selected. All receptors come from a man aged 18 to 30 in good health.

The genes are TRBV19 and TRBJ2-6, with D hard to call. V dropped 1 base and J dropped 4 bases, with 8 bases sitting between them. The CDR3 spans 15 residues. Germline CDR1 and CDR2: LNHDA and SQIVND (reference sequence). The CDR3 region is CASSIGSPGANVLTF. The CDR3 DNA reads as TGTGCCAGTAGTATAGGCAGCCCAGGGGCCAACGTCCTGACTTTC.

The chain recombines TRBV28 with TRBJ2-7; D possibly matches TRBD1 or TRBD2 (5 bases each). V was pared by 3 bases and J by 4 bases, with 13 bases between. Germline V gives CDR1 MDHEN, CDR2 SYDVKM. CDR3 length equals 14 residues. The CDR3: CASSFLAGTYEQYF. DNA of the CDR3: TGTGCCAGCAGTTTCCTGGCAGGGACGTACGAGCAGTACTTC.

The gene calls are TRBV27 and TRBJ2-7; D perhaps matches TRBD2 (5 bases). Germline V lookup: CDR1 MNHEY, CDR2 SMNVEV (reference sequence). Trimming pared 6 bases from V and 0 bases from J, leaving 15 bases between. The CDR3 contains 15 residues. CDR3 loop: CASRSSGGTSYEQYF. The CDR3 coding sequence is TGTGCCAGCAGATCGAGCGGCGGAACCTCCTACGAGCAGTACTTC.

As DNA, the CDR3 is TGTGCCAGCAGCCGAGAAGCAGATACGCAGTATTTT. Its translation is CASSREADTQYF. This chain links TRBV6-1 with TRBJ2-3; D is unclear. The germline CDR1 and CDR2 sequences are MNHNS and SASEGT. Trimming pared 6 bases from V and 4 bases from J, leaving 8 bases between. This CDR3 has 12 residues.

The V gene is TRBV10-2, the J gene TRBJ1-1; D is undetermined. Trimming left V 7 bases short and J 6 bases short, with 12 bases between. Looked up from germline, CDR1 is WSHSY and CDR2 is SAAADI. The CDR3 is made up of 12 amino acids. The CDR3 DNA reads as TGCGCCAGCACATTTGGCCGGGCTGAAGCTTTCTTT. It specifies CASTFGRAEAFF.

This chain links TRBV19 with TRBJ1-3; D gene unclear. The V end was cut by 8 bases, the J end by 0 bases, with 5 bases between. The CDR3 sequence is 12 residues long. Germline CDR1 is LNHDA and CDR2 is SQIVND (reference sequence). CDR3 in amino acids: CASQTSGNTIYF. The DNA for the CDR3 is TGTGCCAGTCAAACCTCTGGAAACACCATATATTTT.

Concerning this clone itself: Other DNA sequences in the same sample also yield this CDR3. The rearrangement links TRBV5-4 to TRBJ1-1, with D unresolved. This CDR3 spans 13 amino acids. V was trimmed by 0 bases and J by 0 bases, leaving 3 bases between them. The germline V gene encodes CDR1 SGHNT and CDR2 YYREEE (reference sequence). The CDR3 is CASSLDLNTEAFF. As DNA, the CDR3 is TGTGCCAGCAGCTTGGACTTGAACACTGAAGCTTTCTTT.

The chain couples TRBV6-5 to TRBJ2-7, with D possibly TRBD2 on 5 matching bases. The CDR3 runs 14 residues. CDR1 and CDR2 (germline): MNHEY, SVGAGI. V was cut by 6 bases and J by 0 bases, with 12 bases left in between. CDR3: CASSSNGNSYEQYF. CDR3 DNA: TGTGCCAGCAGCTCCAACGGGAACTCCTACGAGCAGTACTTC.

This clone was found once. The chain links TRBV14 to TRBJ2-3, with a weak D call TRBD1 (6 bases). This CDR3 has 12 residues. Per germline, CDR1 SGHDN and CDR2 FVKESK. Trimming left V 1 base short and J 9 bases short, with 8 bases between. CDR3 bases: TGTGCCAGCAGCCAAGTGGACAGAACGCAGTATTTT. This codes for CASSQVDRTQYF.

This clone has a single count. Other nucleotide sequences from this sample produce the same CDR3. The CDR3 sequence is CASSLAASSYNEQFF. The CDR3 DNA reads TGCGCCAGCAGCTTGGCAGCTAGCTCCTACAATGAGCAGTTCTTC. This chain connects TRBV5-1 to TRBJ2-1; D uncertain. V was shortened by 0 bases and J by 0 bases, with 7 bases between the two germline ends. CDR3 length equals 15 residues. CDR1 is SGHRS and CDR2 is YFSETQ in the germline V gene.

The chain is built from TRBV19 and TRBJ1-1; D gene ambiguous. The CDR3 consists of 13 residues. Germline CDR1 is LNHDA and CDR2 is SQIVND (reference sequence). V was pared by 5 bases and J by 0 bases, with 7 bases between. CDR3 DNA: TGTGCCAGTAGTGTGATAATGAACACTGAAGCTTTCTTT. This encodes CASSVIMNTEAFF.

The V gene is TRBV2, the J gene TRBJ1-1; tentative D call: TRBD1 (5 bases). The ends were cut back, 7 bases at V and 0 bases at J, with 15 bases in the middle. This CDR3 has 15 residues. Germline CDR1 and CDR2: SNHLY and FYNNEI. The CDR3 is CASKSEGMMNTEAFF. The CDR3 bases are TGTGCCAGCAAGAGCGAGGGGATGATGAACACTGAAGCTTTCTTT.

This chain uses TRBV5-1 with TRBJ1-6; 8 bases agree with TRBD1. The CDR3 extends over 16 amino acids. Germline trimming cut 0 bases from V and 6 bases from J; bases unmatched to any gene: 5. The germline V gene has CDR1 SGHRS and CDR2 YFSETQ. Written as DNA, the CDR3 is TGCGCCAGCAGCTTGGCACAGGGGGTCTCTAATTCACCCCTCCACTTT. Translation gives CASSLAQGVSNSPLHF.

CDR3 in DNA: TGTGCCAGCAACCCGCAATACGGACTAGCGGGATACAATGAGCAGTTCTTC. This encodes CASNPQYGLAGYNEQFF. The chain carries TRBV5-4 and TRBJ2-1; 12 bases agree with TRBD2. Germline V gene data show CDR1 as SGHNT and CDR2 as YYREEE (reference sequence). V shed 6 bases and J 4 bases; nucleotides not matched to a gene: 11. CDR3 length: 17 amino acids.

This chain connects TRBV9 to TRBJ1-5; 7 bases fit TRBD1. CDR1 is SGDLS and CDR2 is YYNGEE in the germline V gene. The CDR3 loop spans 13 amino acids. Trimming at V came to 0 bases and at J to 9 bases, leaving 3 bases not matched to a gene. The DNA for the CDR3 is TGTGCCAGCAGCGTAGAAGGGACAGCGCCCCAGCATTTT. This codes for CASSVEGTAPQHF.

In nucleotides, the CDR3 is TGTGCCAGTAGTATAGAAGGTCCCCGTCGCTACACCTTC. Translating it yields CASSIEGPRRYTF. J is TRBJ1-2 and V is TRBV19; D is uncertain. The CDR3 totals 13 residues. V gave up 0 bases and J gave up 9 bases, with 11 bases separating them. Germline lookup yields CDR1 LNHDA and CDR2 SQIVND (reference sequence).

The chain has TRBV5-1 and TRBJ1-2, with D possibly TRBD1 on 5 matching bases. From germline, CDR1 is SGHRS and CDR2 YFSETQ. CDR3 size: 16 residues. The ends were cut back, 0 bases at V and 0 bases at J, with 12 bases in the middle. CDR3 residues: CASSLGGSSANYGYTF. The CDR3 bases are TGCGCCAGCAGCTTGGGGGGGAGCTCTGCTAACTATGGCTACACCTTC.

The DNA for the CDR3 is TGTGCCAGCAGTGATCACCGGTCTATTAATTCACCCCTCCACTTT. This codes for CASSDHRSINSPLHF. The gene calls are TRBV6-1 and TRBJ1-6; D is unresolved. V lost 3 bases and J 6 bases, leaving 12 bases between the germline ends. Germline CDR1 MNHNS, CDR2 SASEGT. The CDR3 covers 15 residues.

The J gene is TRBJ2-4, the V gene TRBV30; D is undetermined. V was shortened by 3 bases and J by 0 bases, with 12 bases between the two germline ends. Looked up from germline, CDR1 is GTSNPN and CDR2 is SVGIG (reference sequence). The CDR3 has 15 amino acids. CDR3 coding DNA: TGTGCCTGGAGCGCATGGGGTCTAGCCAAAAACATTCAGTACTTC. Protein: CAWSAWGLAKNIQYF.

The chain carries TRBV5-4 and TRBJ2-5; D is uncertain. The germline V gene encodes CDR1 SGHNT and CDR2 YYREEE (reference sequence). The V end lost 0 bases, the J end lost 3 bases, and 12 bases lay between the germline ends. CDR3 length equals 15 residues. The DNA for the CDR3 is TGTGCCAGCAGCTTGGTCTCCAGCGATGAAGAGACCCAGTACTTC. It specifies CASSLVSSDEETQYF.

The chain is built from TRBV19 and TRBJ2-3, with 8 bases matching TRBD1. The CDR3 sequence is 13 residues long. Trimming cost V 5 bases and J 4 bases; bases outside gene matches: 2. CDR1 LNHDA and CDR2 SQIVND come from the germline V gene (reference sequence). This CDR3 reads CASSGQGADTQYF. CDR3 in DNA: TGTGCCAGTAGTGGACAGGGCGCAGATACGCAGTATTTT.

This clone was detected only a few times. The V and J genes are TRBV5-1 and TRBJ2-5; D not resolved. Germline V gene sequence: CDR1 SGHRS, CDR2 YFSETQ. Trimming cost V 4 bases and J 0 bases, with 7 bases left between them. This CDR3 is built from 13 residues. CDR3 region: CASSPANQETQYF. Here the CDR3 DNA reads TGCGCCAGCAGCCCAGCAAACCAAGAGACCCAGTACTTC.

V usage is TRBV5-1 and J usage is TRBJ2-7; 7 nucleotides line up with TRBD1. The J segment lost 5 bases and the V segment lost 1 base, leaving 6 bases of the junction unmatched. The germline V gene has CDR1 SGHRS and CDR2 YFSETQ. The CDR3 runs 14 residues. DNA of the CDR3: TGCGCCAGCAGCTTGACAGGGGCGGGCCACGAGCAGTACTTC. Its protein is CASSLTGAGHEQYF.

The chain links TRBV9 to TRBJ2-1; D is unresolved. This CDR3 is 14 amino acids long. Deletions cut 4 bases from V and 5 bases from J, with 13 bases between. Germline V CDR1 and CDR2: SGDLS, YYNGEE. In DNA form, the CDR3 reads TGTGCCAGCAGCCTCAGGTATCAGAACAATGAGCAGTTCTTC. Protein sequence: CASSLRYQNNEQFF.

With respect to this clone: The sample has other DNA sequences that encode this CDR3 too. For the CDR3, the DNA is TGTGCCAGCAGTGAGGCTACCGACGAGCAGTACTTC. This translates into CASSEATDEQYF. V gene TRBV6-1 combines with J gene TRBJ2-7; D call uncertain. The CDR3 contains 12 residues. Trimming pared 3 bases from V and 5 bases from J, leaving 8 bases between. Germline CDR1 and CDR2: MNHNS and SASEGT.

Note on this clone: Other DNA sequences in this sample translate to the same CDR3. The chain joins TRBV30 to TRBJ1-3; D is perhaps TRBD1 (6 bases). Trimming pared 0 bases from V and 4 bases from J, leaving 13 bases between. The CDR3 totals 15 residues. Germline V gives CDR1 GTSNPN, CDR2 SVGIG (reference sequence). The chain's CDR3 is CAWSVRRGSGNTIYF. DNA for the CDR3: TGTGCCTGGAGTGTACGGAGGGGGTCAGGAAACACCATATATTTT.